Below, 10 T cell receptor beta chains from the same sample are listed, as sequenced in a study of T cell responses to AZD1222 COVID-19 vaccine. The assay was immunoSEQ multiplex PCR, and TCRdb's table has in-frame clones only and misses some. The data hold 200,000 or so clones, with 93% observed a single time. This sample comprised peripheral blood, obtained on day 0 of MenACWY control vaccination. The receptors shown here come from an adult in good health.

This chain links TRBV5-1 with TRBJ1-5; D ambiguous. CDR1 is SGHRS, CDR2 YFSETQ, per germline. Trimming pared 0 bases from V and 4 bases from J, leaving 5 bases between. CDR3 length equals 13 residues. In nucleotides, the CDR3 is TGCGCCAGCAGCTTGGATGCGAATCAGCCCCAGCATTTT. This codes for CASSLDANQPQHF. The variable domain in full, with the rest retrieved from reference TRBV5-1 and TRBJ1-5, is KAGVTQTPRYLIKTRGQQVTLSCSPISGHRSVSWYQQTPGQGLQFLFEYFSETQRNKGNFPGRFSGRQFSNSRSEMNVSTLELGDSALYLCASSLDANQPQHFGDGTRLSIL.

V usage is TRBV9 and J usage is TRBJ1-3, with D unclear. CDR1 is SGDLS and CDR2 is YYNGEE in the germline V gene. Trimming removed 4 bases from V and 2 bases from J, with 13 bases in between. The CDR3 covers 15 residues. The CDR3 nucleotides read TGTGCCAGCAGCCTCGTCGGAGGAGCTGGAAACACCATATATTTT. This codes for CASSLVGGAGNTIYF.

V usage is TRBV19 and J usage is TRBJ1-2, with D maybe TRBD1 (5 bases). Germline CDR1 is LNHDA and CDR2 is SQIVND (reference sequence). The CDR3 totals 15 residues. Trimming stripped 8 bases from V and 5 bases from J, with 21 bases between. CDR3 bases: TGTGCCAGTGTCGTCCGTTCGGGGGTTGGGTATGGCTACACCTTC. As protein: CASVVRSGVGYGYTF.

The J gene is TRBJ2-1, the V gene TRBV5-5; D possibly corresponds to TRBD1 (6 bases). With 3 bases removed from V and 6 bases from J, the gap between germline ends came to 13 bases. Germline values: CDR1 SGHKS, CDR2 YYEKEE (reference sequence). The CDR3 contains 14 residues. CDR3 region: CASSWGQAVNEQFF. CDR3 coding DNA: TGTGCCAGCAGCTGGGGGCAAGCGGTCAATGAGCAGTTCTTC.

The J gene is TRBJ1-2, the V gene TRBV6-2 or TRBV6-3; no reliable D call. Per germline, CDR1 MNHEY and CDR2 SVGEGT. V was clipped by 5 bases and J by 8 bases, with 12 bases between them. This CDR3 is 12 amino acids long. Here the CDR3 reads CASSGFARGYTF. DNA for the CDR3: TGTGCCAGCAGTGGCTTTGCCCGCGGCTACACCTTC.

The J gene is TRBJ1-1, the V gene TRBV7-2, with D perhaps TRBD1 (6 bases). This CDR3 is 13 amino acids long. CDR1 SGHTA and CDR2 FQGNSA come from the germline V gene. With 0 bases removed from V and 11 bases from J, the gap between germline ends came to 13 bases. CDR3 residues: CASSLAEGGHAFF. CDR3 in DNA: TGTGCCAGCAGCTTAGCGGAAGGGGGGCATGCTTTCTTT.

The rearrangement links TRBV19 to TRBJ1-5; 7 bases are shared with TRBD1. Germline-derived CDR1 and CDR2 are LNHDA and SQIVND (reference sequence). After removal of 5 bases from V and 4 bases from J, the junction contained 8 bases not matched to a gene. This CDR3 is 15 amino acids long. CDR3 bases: TGTGCCAGTAGTGCCGGGACAGCCGGTAATCAGCCCCAGCATTTT. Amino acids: CASSAGTAGNQPQHF.

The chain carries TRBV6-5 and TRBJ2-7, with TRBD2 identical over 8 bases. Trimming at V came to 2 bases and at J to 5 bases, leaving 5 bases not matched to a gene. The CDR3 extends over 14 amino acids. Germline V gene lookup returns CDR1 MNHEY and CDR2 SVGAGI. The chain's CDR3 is CASSYRGGNDEQYF. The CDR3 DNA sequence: TGTGCCAGCAGTTACCGGGGGGGAAACGACGAGCAGTACTTC.

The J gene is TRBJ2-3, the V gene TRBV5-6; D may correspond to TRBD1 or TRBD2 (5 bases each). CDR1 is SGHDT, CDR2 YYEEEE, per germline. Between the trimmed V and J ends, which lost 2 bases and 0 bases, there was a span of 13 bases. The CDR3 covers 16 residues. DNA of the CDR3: TGTGCCAGCAGCTTATGGGGACGGGGTAGCACAGATACGCAGTATTTT. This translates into CASSLWGRGSTDTQYF.

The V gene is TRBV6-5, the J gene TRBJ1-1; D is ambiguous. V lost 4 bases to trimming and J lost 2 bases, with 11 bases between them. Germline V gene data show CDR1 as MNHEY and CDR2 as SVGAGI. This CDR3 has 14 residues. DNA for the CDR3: TGTGCCAGCAGTTTGGCACGGTTTAACACTGAAGCTTTCTTT. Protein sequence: CASSLARFNTEAFF.